This record looks at one TCR beta chain sequence and its context. Its antigen is as yet unknown. Donors sampled were nominally healthy, though unrecorded immune exposures were likely. This sample stems from a study of cytomegalovirus exposure and HLA in healthy donors. Study-level results: Near-uniform donor sequencing depth was presumed by presence/absence analyses. After further analysis at a later stage, roughly 16,000 TCR beta sequences were associated with HLA alleles at 0.05 false discovery rate. Most subjects' HLA-A and HLA-B alleles were reportedly predicted from TCR beta sequences.

V shed 3 bases, J shed 7 bases, and the junction held 11 bases outside the gene matches. Per germline, CDR1 LNHNV and CDR2 YYDKDF (reference sequence). The CDR3 loop spans 15 amino acids. This PCR relied on a set of 60 Vbeta primers and 13 Jbeta primers. The protocol was immunoSEQ multiplex PCR, while the TCRdb copy is restricted to in-frame clones and leaves out a portion. The sample lists about 160,000 clones, around 84% occurring once. The origin of this receptor is a middle-aged man in good health and CMV-seropositive. V and J are TRBV15 and TRBJ1-1, with 7 nucleotides matching TRBD1. Sequenced sample: PBMCs. This chain's CDR3 is CATSRPTGADFEAFF. The CDR3 region has the DNA TGTGCCACCAGCAGGCCAACAGGGGCGGACTTTGAAGCTTTCTTT.